Sequencing of this T cell receptor (beta chain) was carried out in a study of CDR3 diversity in severe acne. The CDR3 contains 13 residues. Per germline, CDR1 MNHEY and CDR2 SVGAGI. TCRdb reprocessed the PCR reads via MiXCR and lists one record per CDR3 protein. This table holds almost 85,000 distinct CDR3 sequences, under 65% found once. Note on this clonotype: At one boundary the junction diverges from the germline segment, which might be a read error.

The receptor comes from a male donor in good health, without acne. The rearrangement joins TRBV6-5 to TRBJ2-7; tentative D call: TRBD2 (5 bases). Sequences were obtained from blood. CDR3 loop: CASTPQYTGELYF. The DNA of the CDR3 is TGTGCCAGCACCCCACAGTACACCGGGGAGCTGTACTTC.